The next 28 T cell receptor beta chains were all read from a single sample in a study of graft-versus-host responses after intestinal transplantation. No antigen is known for these receptors. Generated by immunoSEQ multiplex PCR, the TCRdb table keeps only in-frame clones and is missing some. The data show about 120,000 clones, roughly 91% seen once. This specimen consisted of unstimulated CD4+ T cells sorted from spleen or lymph node cells, obtained before intestinal transplant. Receptor source: a human donor who received an intestinal transplant.

The rearrangement uses TRBV6-1 and TRBJ2-2; TRBD2 matches 7 bases. Losses at the gene ends were 2 bases for V and 5 bases for J; bases not matched to a gene: 5. The CDR3 runs to 15 residues. Germline V gene sequence: CDR1 MNHNS, CDR2 SASEGT. As DNA, the CDR3 is TGTGCCAGCAGTGAATCGGGGGGAGGGACCGGGGAGCTGTTTTTT. It codes for CASSESGGGTGELFF.

This chain joins TRBV6-1 and TRBJ2-2, with 7 bases lining up with TRBD1. Germline V gene sequence: CDR1 MNHNS, CDR2 SASEGT. V lost 5 bases and J lost 8; bases outside the gene matches: 11. CDR3 length equals 15 residues. The CDR3 nucleotides read TGTGCCAGCAGTTTCCGGACAGGAAATAGTGGGGAGCTGTTTTTT. Encoded protein: CASSFRTGNSGELFF.

The rearrangement joins TRBV7-3 to TRBJ2-1; 7 bases line up with TRBD1. CDR3 length: 15 residues. The germline gives CDR1 SGHTA, CDR2 FQGTGA. Trimming cost V 5 bases and J 3 bases; bases outside gene matches: 7. CDR3 sequence: CASSTRGQFYNEQFF. The CDR3 DNA reads as TGTGCCAGCAGCACTCGGGGACAGTTCTACAATGAGCAGTTCTTC.

The chain employs TRBV19 and TRBJ1-5, with D perhaps TRBD1 (5 bases). V lost 3 bases and J lost 2, with 17 bases in between. In germline, CDR1 is LNHDA, CDR2 SQIVND (reference sequence). This CDR3 contains 17 residues. The CDR3 nucleotides read TGTGCCAGTAGTATGTATCCTAGCCCGGGGGGCAATCAGCCCCAGCATTTT. It is translated as CASSMYPSPGGNQPQHF.

The chain is built from TRBV7-6 and TRBJ1-1; 9 bases are a match to TRBD1. V was pared by 4 bases and J by 3 bases, with 3 bases of the junction left unmatched. This CDR3 has 14 residues. In germline, CDR1 is SGHVS, CDR2 FNYEAQ. The DNA of the CDR3 is TGTGCCAGCAGCTCCGGACAGGGGCACACTGAAGCTTTCTTT. This sequence encodes CASSSGQGHTEAFF.

V and J are TRBV30 and TRBJ2-5, with D possibly TRBD2 on 5 matching bases. CDR3 length equals 13 residues. Trimming left V 0 bases short and J 12 bases short, with 17 bases between. Germline V gene sequence: CDR1 GTSNPN, CDR2 SVGIG (reference sequence). The CDR3 loop reads CAWSVRPSGQKYF. CDR3 DNA sequence: TGTGCCTGGAGTGTACGTCCCAGCGGCCAAAAGTACTTC. Looking up the rest from reference TRBV30 and TRBJ2-5 gives the full variable domain: SQTIHQWPATLVQPVGSPLSLECTVEGTSNPNLYWYRQAAGRGLQLLFYSVGIGQISSEVPQNLSASRPQDRQFILSSKKLLLSDSGFYLCAWSVRPSGQKYFGPGTRLLVL.

This clone has only one observation. The chain combines TRBV11-3 with TRBJ2-1; D may be TRBD2 (6 bases). V lost 1 base, J lost 12 bases, and 13 bases lay in between. The germline CDR1 and CDR2 sequences are SGHNT and YENEEA. The CDR3 covers 13 residues. The CDR3 is CASSLVLTSLQFF. CDR3 DNA: TGTGCCAGCAGCTTAGTCTTGACTAGTTTGCAGTTCTTC.

The J gene is TRBJ2-1, the V gene TRBV30; D tentatively reads TRBD1 or TRBD2 (6 bases each). CDR1 is GTSNPN and CDR2 is SVGIG in the germline V gene (reference sequence). The length of the CDR3 is 16 residues. Deletions cut 0 bases from V and 10 bases from J, with 22 bases between. The CDR3 nucleotides are TGTGCCTGGAGTGTATACCTCCCTCTGGGGGGCCCAGAGCAGTTCTTC. This gives the protein CAWSVYLPLGGPEQFF.

This chain uses TRBV25-1 with TRBJ2-1; D is possibly TRBD2 (5 bases). The CDR3 has 18 amino acids. V lost 1 base to trimming and J lost 6 bases, with 22 bases between them. Germline CDR1 reads MGHDK; CDR2 reads SYGVNS. CDR3 in DNA: TGTGCCAGCAGTGAATCGGGATTGGGGAAAGGGCCTGTCAATGAGCAGTTCTTC. It specifies CASSESGLGKGPVNEQFF.

The V call is TRBV19, the J call TRBJ2-1; D unresolved. The CDR3 consists of 15 residues. V lost 7 bases to trimming and J lost 2 bases, with 15 bases between them. The germline CDR1 and CDR2 sequences are LNHDA and SQIVND (reference sequence). CDR3 residues: CASTLGQVPYNEQFF. The CDR3, as DNA: TGTGCCAGTACCCTAGGCCAGGTGCCCTACAATGAGCAGTTCTTC.

V is TRBV14 and J is TRBJ2-5, with 13 bases matching TRBD2. CDR1 SGHDN and CDR2 FVKESK come from the germline V gene. With 2 bases clipped from V and 5 bases from J, the junction kept 11 bases outside the gene matches. The CDR3 totals 18 residues. The CDR3 region has the DNA TGTGCCAGCAGCCAAAGGGCGACTAGCGGGAGGTCATTGGAGACCCAGTACTTC. Amino acid sequence: CASSQRATSGRSLETQYF.

The V and J genes are TRBV6-5 and TRBJ1-3; unclear D gene. V gave up 6 bases and J gave up 4 bases, with 16 bases separating them. The CDR3 spans 15 residues. CDR1 is MNHEY, CDR2 SVGAGI, per germline. CDR3 DNA sequence: TGTGCCAGCAGACGTACAAGGCGGTCCGGAAACACCATATATTTT. Protein: CASRRTRRSGNTIYF.

V is TRBV10-1 and J is TRBJ1-1; D gene ambiguous. Per the germline V gene, CDR1 is WNHNN and CDR2 is SYGVQD (reference sequence). Trimming removed 3 bases at V and 1 base at J, with 3 bases between. The CDR3 has 12 amino acids. The CDR3 spells CASSDPNTEAFF. The CDR3 DNA reads TGCGCCAGCAGTGACCCGAACACTGAAGCTTTCTTT.

The V call is TRBV5-1, the J call TRBJ2-3; TRBD2 is a possible D gene (6 bases). CDR1 is SGHRS, CDR2 YFSETQ, per germline. Between the trimmed V and J ends, which lost 6 bases and 2 bases, there was a span of 10 bases. The CDR3 covers 13 residues. The CDR3 protein is CASKGGDTDTQYF. In DNA form, the CDR3 reads TGCGCCAGCAAAGGCGGGGACACAGATACGCAGTATTTT.

The table lists this clone with a count of one. The chain has TRBV6-5 and TRBJ1-1, with unresolved D. The ends were cut back, 0 bases at V and 1 base at J, with 9 bases in the middle. The germline CDR1 and CDR2 sequences are MNHEY and SVGAGI. CDR3 length equals 15 residues. CDR3: CASSYSIGKNTEAFF. In DNA form, the CDR3 reads TGTGCCAGCAGTTACTCAATAGGGAAGAACACTGAAGCTTTCTTT.

The chain carries TRBV19 and TRBJ1-5, with TRBD1 matching over 11 bases. The CDR3 is made up of 20 amino acids. Trimming at V came to 6 bases and at J to 0 bases, leaving 16 bases not matched to a gene. Germline-derived CDR1 and CDR2 are LNHDA and SQIVND (reference sequence). The CDR3 DNA reads as TGTGCCAGTAGCAAGGACAGGGGGCCGTCCTCTGGTTATAGCAATCAGCCCCAGCATTTT. Protein: CASSKDRGPSSGYSNQPQHF.

This clone was found once. The chain recombines TRBV6-5 with TRBJ2-7, with 7 bases aligning to TRBD1. Germline loops: CDR1 MNHEY, CDR2 SVGAGI. The CDR3 has 15 residues. Losses at the gene ends were 4 bases for V and 3 bases for J; bases not matched to a gene: 9. CDR3 bases: TGTGCCAGCAGTTCCACCTCGGGACAGTTCTACGAGCAGTACTTC. It translates to CASSSTSGQFYEQYF.

The chain joins TRBV5-1 to TRBJ2-7; TRBD2 matches 10 bases. Germline V gene data show CDR1 as SGHRS and CDR2 as YFSETQ. The CDR3 extends over 15 amino acids. V lost 0 bases to trimming and J lost 4 bases; unmatched junction nucleotides: 4. This chain's CDR3 is CASSLETAGGYEQYF. The CDR3 DNA reads as TGCGCCAGCAGCTTGGAAACAGCGGGAGGGTACGAGCAGTACTTC.

A single count supports this clone. The chain uses TRBV6-1 and TRBJ2-7; D call uncertain. Deletions cut 3 bases from V and 1 base from J, with 16 bases between. CDR3 length equals 16 residues. Looked up from germline, CDR1 is MNHNS and CDR2 is SASEGT. The CDR3 here is CASSERLRAESYEQYF. CDR3 coding DNA: TGTGCCAGCAGTGAGAGGCTAAGGGCCGAGTCCTACGAGCAGTACTTC.

The CDR3 bases are TGTGCCTGGAGTGGGGGACTTCTCGCCGAGCAGTTCTTC. Protein product: CAWSGGLLAEQFF. The gene calls are TRBV30 and TRBJ2-1; D may be TRBD2 (6 bases). The CDR3 is 13 amino acids. CDR1 and CDR2 (germline): GTSNPN, SVGIG (reference sequence). V lost 1 base and J 10 bases, leaving 14 bases between the germline ends.

V usage is TRBV11-1 and J usage is TRBJ1-1; D possibly corresponds to TRBD1 (5 bases). V shed 3 bases and J shed 0 bases, with 11 bases lying between them. The CDR3 spans 15 residues. The germline V gene has CDR1 SGHAT and CDR2 FQDESV (reference sequence). The CDR3 loop reads CASSLTRTLNTEAFF. The DNA of the CDR3 is TGTGCCAGCAGCTTGACAAGGACACTGAACACTGAAGCTTTCTTT.

The chain employs TRBV28 and TRBJ1-1; D gene ambiguous. CDR3 size: 17 residues. Germline-derived CDR1 and CDR2 are MDHEN and SYDVKM. V was clipped by 2 bases and J by 3 bases, with 19 bases between them. The CDR3 bases are TGTGCCAGCAGTTTACCCACCGGGAGCTCGGAGGACACTGAAGCTTTCTTT. It is translated as CASSLPTGSSEDTEAFF.

V usage is TRBV11-1 and J usage is TRBJ2-1; D is unresolved. The CDR3 extends over 13 amino acids. Germline V gene sequence: CDR1 SGHAT, CDR2 FQDESV (reference sequence). The germline V and J ends were trimmed by 3 bases and 5 bases, with 8 bases remaining between them. CDR3 coding DNA: TGTGCCAGCAGCTTGAGGCCAGACAATGAGCAGTTCTTC. Encoded protein: CASSLRPDNEQFF. Complete variable domain (other parts from reference TRBV11-1 and TRBJ2-1): EAEVAQSPRYKITEKSQAVAFWCDPISGHATLYWYRQILGQGPELLVQFQDESVVDDSQLPKDRFSAERLKGVDSTLKIQPAELGDSAMYLCASSLRPDNEQFFGPGTRLTVL.

This clone turned up a few times. The chain links TRBV7-2 to TRBJ2-7; 10 nucleotides align to TRBD2. J lost 3 bases, V lost 3 bases, and 5 bases had no gene match. Germline CDR1 and CDR2: SGHTA and FQGNSA. The length of the CDR3 is 15 residues. Here the CDR3 reads CASSFQREGHYEQYF. For the CDR3, the DNA is TGTGCCAGCAGCTTCCAGCGGGAGGGCCACTACGAGCAGTACTTC.

This clone is a singleton in its sample. V usage is TRBV5-1 and J usage is TRBJ2-1; D is undetermined. The germline gives CDR1 SGHRS, CDR2 YFSETQ. The CDR3 loop spans 15 amino acids. Trimming removed 0 bases from V and 5 bases from J, with 12 bases in between. The CDR3 is CASSLVGWANNEQFF. CDR3 coding DNA: TGCGCCAGCAGCTTGGTGGGGTGGGCTAACAATGAGCAGTTCTTC.

The chain recombines TRBV25-1 with TRBJ1-1; D remains ambiguous. CDR3 length equals 12 residues. Germline CDR1 and CDR2: MGHDK and SYGVNS. Trimming took 2 bases from V and 8 from J, leaving 9 bases between them. The CDR3 nucleotides are TGTGCCAGCAGTGAACGGGGTTTCGAAGCTTTCTTT. As protein: CASSERGFEAFF. The variable domain in full, with the rest retrieved from reference TRBV25-1 and TRBJ1-1, is EADIYQTPRYLVIGTGKKITLECSQTMGHDKMYWYQQDPGMELHLIHYSYGVNSTEKGDLSSESTVSRIRTEHFPLTLESARPSHTSQYLCASSERGFEAFFGQGTRLTVV.

The rearrangement links TRBV5-6 to TRBJ1-1; maybe TRBD1 (5 bases). Germline CDR1 is SGHDT and CDR2 is YYEEEE. The CDR3 length is 13 residues. Trimming cost V 2 bases and J 10 bases, with 15 bases left between them. Here the CDR3 DNA reads TGTGCCAGCAGCTTCGGTCAGGGCCACAGAGCTTTCTTT. Amino acids: CASSFGQGHRAFF.

This sequence joins TRBV15 and TRBJ2-7; TRBD2 aligns across 8 bases. V lost 6 bases and J lost 2; bases outside the gene matches: 9. Germline loops: CDR1 LNHNV, CDR2 YYDKDF (reference sequence). CDR3 size: 15 residues. The CDR3 loop is CATRHGRAFPYEQYF. For the CDR3, the DNA is TGTGCCACCAGGCACGGGAGGGCCTTCCCCTACGAGCAGTACTTC.